The rows below give T cell receptor beta chains drawn from one sample of a study of control samples from healthy donors and cancer patients. Measured with immunoSEQ multiplex PCR; TCRdb has only the in-frame clones, and not every one. The table has about 130,000 clones, roughly 84% seen once. The specimen was blood. The receptors come from a man aged 50 or older in good health. The CDR3 runs from the conserved cysteine through the conserved F or W. Fields, in order: D gene, V gene, J gene, clone size, CDR3 DNA, CDR3 protein. D genes are given only for firm matches. The listing skips clone size in some rows; elsewhere it reads once, few, many or a size class.

NA	TRBV19	TRBJ2-5	NA	TGTGCCAGTAGTATGATGGGGGGAAAAGAGACCCAGTACTTC	CASSMMGGKETQYF
NA	TRBV2	TRBJ1-1	NA	TGTGCCAGCAGTGAGATTTCGACTGAAGCTTTCTTT	CASSEISTEAFF
NA	TRBV20-1	TRBJ1-6	NA	TGCAGTGCTAGTCTGTCTCTGGAGACACCCCTCCACTTT	CSASLSLETPLHF
NA	TRBV10-1	TRBJ2-1	NA	TGCGCCAGCAGTGAGATGCGGGGCCATGAGCAGTTCTTC	CASSEMRGHEQFF
NA	TRBV7-2	TRBJ2-3	NA	TGTGCCAGCAGTCCTTTTAGCAGCAGCACAGATACGCAGTATTTT	CASSPFSSSTDTQYF
NA	TRBV11-2	TRBJ1-1	NA	TGTGCCAGCAGCTTACAAGGGAAAGCTTTCTTT	CASSLQGKAFF
NA	TRBV24-1	TRBJ2-3	NA	TGTGCCACCAGTGATATTCATGGGAAGCAGTATTTT	CATSDIHGKQYF
TRBD1	TRBV5-1	TRBJ2-1	NA	TGCGCCAGCAGCTTGGCCGGGACAGGGAGGGGCAATGAGCAGTTCTTC	CASSLAGTGRGNEQFF
NA	TRBV19	TRBJ1-5	few	TGTGCCAGTAGTAAGGGTTGGGGCCAGCCCCAGCATTTT	CASSKGWGQPQHF
NA	TRBV5-1	TRBJ2-3	NA	TGCGCCAGCAGCTTGGAGAACTATAGCACAGATACGCAGTATTTT	CASSLENYSTDTQYF
NA	TRBV3-1/TRBV3-2	TRBJ1-6	NA	TGTGCCAGCAGCCAGCCGGGACAATATAATTCACCCCTCCACTTT	CASSQPGQYNSPLHF
NA	TRBV30	TRBJ1-1	NA	TGTGCCTGGAGTGGGCAACGTGAAGCTTTCTTT	CAWSGQREAFF
TRBD1	TRBV5-1	TRBJ2-2	NA	TGCGCCAGCAGCTTAGGCCGGGACAGAAAGAACACCGGGGAGCTGTTTTTT	CASSLGRDRKNTGELFF
NA	TRBV7-9	TRBJ2-7	NA	TGTGCCAGCAGCTTAAATCCGGGGAGCTACTTC	CASSLNPGSYF
NA	TRBV15	TRBJ1-4	NA	TGTGCCACCAGCAGGGACATCTTCGCTAATGAAAAACTGTTTTTT	CATSRDIFANEKLFF
NA	TRBV24-1	TRBJ2-1	NA	TGTGCCACCAGTGATAGTCAGATAGAAAAGGAGCAGTTCTTC	CATSDSQIEKEQFF
NA	TRBV2	TRBJ1-1	NA	TGTGCCAGCACCAGACAGTATAGGACTGAAGCTTTCTTT	CASTRQYRTEAFF
NA	TRBV6-5	TRBJ2-3	NA	TGTGCCAGCAGTTACCGTCGACAGAGCACAGATACGCAGTATTTT	CASSYRRQSTDTQYF
NA	TRBV5-5	TRBJ2-1	NA	TGTGCCAGCAGCTTAACTCAGGACAATGAGCAGTTCTTC	CASSLTQDNEQFF
NA	TRBV9	TRBJ2-3	NA	TGTGCCAGCAGCGTAGAGCCTAGACGAGATACGCAGTATTTT	CASSVEPRRDTQYF
TRBD1	TRBV14	TRBJ1-5	NA	TGTGCCAGCAGCCAAGGGGGACAGGGGGCTCGTGTTGGCAATCAGCCCCAGCATTTT	CASSQGGQGARVGNQPQHF
NA	TRBV10-3	TRBJ2-6	NA	TGTGCCATCAGTTCATTGGACCGTACTGGGGCCAACGTCCTGACTTTC	CAISSLDRTGANVLTF
NA	TRBV12-5	TRBJ2-5	NA	TGTGCTAGTCGGCAATCAGGGGGGGGAGAGACCCAGTACTTC	CASRQSGGGETQYF
TRBD2	TRBV7-8	TRBJ2-1	NA	TGTGCCAGCAGCTCCAGCGGGGGCCGGATTGGTGAGCAGTTCTTC	CASSSSGGRIGEQFF
NA	TRBV9	TRBJ2-1	NA	TGTGCCAGCAGCGTAGCGGACGGAGAGGAGCAGTTCTTC	CASSVADGEEQFF
TRBD1	TRBV6-5	TRBJ2-7	NA	TGTGCCAGCTCGGACAGGGCCTACGAGCAGTACTTC	CASSDRAYEQYF
TRBD1	TRBV27	TRBJ1-2	NA	TGTGCCAGCAGCCCTTCCCGGGCAGGGGGGCTTGGTGGCTACACCTTC	CASSPSRAGGLGGYTF
NA	TRBV25-1	TRBJ2-7	NA	TGTGCCAGCCGAGACTCCGGGACCCCTTCCTACGAGCAGTACTTC	CASRDSGTPSYEQYF
NA	TRBV30	TRBJ2-5	NA	TGTGCCTGGACGGTCCTGGAGAAAGGAAAGACCCAGTACTTC	CAWTVLEKGKTQYF
NA	TRBV5-1	TRBJ2-1	once	TGCGCCAGCAGCTTCGCGGGGCCGCCTTATGAGCAGTTCTTC	CASSFAGPPYEQFF
NA	TRBV28	TRBJ1-1	NA	TGTGCCAGCATGGGCCTTGTGAACACTGAAGCTTTCTTT	CASMGLVNTEAFF
TRBD1	TRBV28	TRBJ1-5	NA	TGTGCCAGCAGTTTTCCCGACAGGGTAGTTGAGCCCCAGCATTTT	CASSFPDRVVEPQHF
NA	TRBV3-1/TRBV3-2	TRBJ1-3	NA	TGTGCCAGCAGCCAAGACGGTAGCTCTGGAAACACCATATATTTT	CASSQDGSSGNTIYF
NA	TRBV6-1	TRBJ1-6	once	TGTGCCAGCAGTGAAAGGCGGCAGGGTCCTTCACCCCTCCACTTT	CASSERRQGPSPLHF
NA	TRBV15	TRBJ2-5	NA	TGTGCCACCAGCGGATTTCCCCGTGAAGAAGAGACCCAGTACTTC	CATSGFPREEETQYF
TRBD1	TRBV10-1	TRBJ1-2	NA	TGCGCCAGCAGTGAGTCAGGGGGCTACGGCTACACCTTC	CASSESGGYGYTF
TRBD1	TRBV11-3	TRBJ1-4	once	TGTGCCAGCAGCTTATACGGGACAGGGGATGAAAAACTGTTTTTT	CASSLYGTGDEKLFF
NA	TRBV5-1	TRBJ1-5	NA	TGCGCCAGCAGCTTGGAAGGGATGTATAGCAATCAGCCCCAGCATTTT	CASSLEGMYSNQPQHF
TRBD2	TRBV3-1/TRBV3-2	TRBJ2-5	NA	TGTGCCAGCAGCCCCGGGACTAGCGGGGGGGCCGAAGAGACCCAGTACTTC	CASSPGTSGGAEETQYF
NA	TRBV6-2/TRBV6-3	TRBJ1-2	NA	TGTGCCAGCAGTTGGGCAGGGTACAATGGCTACACCTTC	CASSWAGYNGYTF
NA	TRBV7-7	TRBJ2-3	NA	TGTGCTAGCAGCCCGGGGAATTCTAACACAGATACGCAGTATTTT	CASSPGNSNTDTQYF
TRBD1	TRBV28	TRBJ2-7	NA	TGTGCCAGCATCAAAGGACAGGGGTTTAGCGAGCAGTACTTC	CASIKGQGFSEQYF
NA	TRBV9	TRBJ1-2	NA	TGTGCCAGCAGCGTGTTTTTGGGTGAGAGCTACACCTTC	CASSVFLGESYTF
NA	TRBV18	TRBJ1-3	NA	TGTGCCAGCTCACCACCCAACCAACCTCAGGGCCGGGAAGGGACTGGAAACACCATATATTTT	CASSPPNQPQGREGTGNTIYF
NA	TRBV3-1/TRBV3-2	TRBJ1-3	NA	TGTGCCAGCAGCCAAGATCTTTGGGGGCAAGGTCCTGGAAACACCATATATTTT	CASSQDLWGQGPGNTIYF
NA	TRBV29-1	TRBJ1-1	NA	TGCAGCGTTGAAGTTAGGGGACGGGCATCAGAAGCTTTCTTT	CSVEVRGRASEAFF
TRBD1	TRBV11-3	TRBJ2-7	NA	TGTGCCAGCAGCCTAGGACAGGACCCCTACGAGCAGTACTTC	CASSLGQDPYEQYF
NA	TRBV28	TRBJ1-2	NA	TGTGCCAGCAGTGCCCCTGGGGGCGATGGCTACACCTTC	CASSAPGGDGYTF
NA	TRBV14	TRBJ1-2	NA	TGTGCCAGCAGCCAAAACCGGGCCGGGGGTGAGGGCTACACCTTC	CASSQNRAGGEGYTF
NA	TRBV6-2/TRBV6-3	TRBJ2-5	NA	TGTGCCAGCAGTTACTACGGGTTAGAGACCCAGTACTTC	CASSYYGLETQYF
NA	TRBV28	TRBJ1-1	NA	TGTGCCAGCAGTTCGCGATGGGACACCAGGAACACTGAAGCTTTCTTT	CASSSRWDTRNTEAFF
NA	TRBV6-5	TRBJ2-5	NA	TGTGCCAGCAGTTACGTCGGGTTACAAGAGACCCAGTACTTC	CASSYVGLQETQYF
NA	TRBV25-1	TRBJ1-5	NA	TGTGCCAGCACCTCGGGCAATCAGCCCCAGCATTTT	CASTSGNQPQHF
NA	TRBV14	TRBJ1-6	once	TGTGCCAGCAGCCGGGACGACAGGATCTCATCACCCCTCCACTTT	CASSRDDRISSPLHF
NA	TRBV7-2	TRBJ1-6	NA	TGTGCCAGCAGCTTAAGGGGGAACGCCGGGACACTTAATTCACCCCTCCACTTT	CASSLRGNAGTLNSPLHF